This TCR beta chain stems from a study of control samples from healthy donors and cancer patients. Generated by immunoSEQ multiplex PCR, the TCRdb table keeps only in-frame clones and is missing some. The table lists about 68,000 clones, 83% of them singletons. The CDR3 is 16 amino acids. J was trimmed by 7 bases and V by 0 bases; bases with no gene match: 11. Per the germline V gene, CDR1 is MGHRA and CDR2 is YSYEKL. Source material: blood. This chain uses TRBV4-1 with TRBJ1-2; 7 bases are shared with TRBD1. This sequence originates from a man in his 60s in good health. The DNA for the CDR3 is TGCGCCAGCAGCCAAGATAGGGGGACAGACGGCGGTGGCTACACCTTC. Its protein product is CASSQDRGTDGGGYTF.